This note documents a single T cell receptor beta chain sequence. This sample was taken from a study of blood T cell repertoires in COVID-19. Study at large: From T cells, B-cell-depleted T cells, or PBMCs came the material, which was cDNA or gDNA.

V was pared by 6 bases and J by 8 bases, with 16 bases between. The germline V gene has CDR1 KGHSH and CDR2 LQKENI. This CDR3 has 13 residues. Profiling relied on immunoSEQ multiplex PCR, and the TCRdb table lists in-frame clones only, not all of them. In the table there are a few hundred thousand clones, roughly four fifths of which are singletons. The chain combines TRBV18 with TRBJ1-2; D unresolved. The sequenced material came from peripheral blood. This clonotype was obtained from a man older than 75 with acute or convalescent COVID-19. CDR3 DNA sequence: TGTGCCAGCTCCTCGGGGAATGTTGGAGGCTACACCTTC. Its translation is CASSSGNVGGYTF. Variable domain in full (rest from reference TRBV18 and TRBJ1-2): NAGVMQNPRHLVRRRGQEARLRCSPMKGHSHVYWYRQLPEEGLKFMVYLQKENIIDESGMPKERFSAEFPKEGPSILRIQQVVRGDSAAYFCASSSGNVGGYTFGSGTRLTVV.